This T cell receptor (beta chain) was observed in a study of shared clonotypes between healthy human individuals. CD8 cells regarded as naive lacked CD45RO, were positively chosen for CCR7, and omitted terminally differentiated effector memory CD45RA+ cells. General study points: Clonotype sharing among the donors was expected to vary with sequencing depth.

V was trimmed by 4 bases and J by 4 bases, leaving 10 bases between them. Germline lookup yields CDR1 SGHDT and CDR2 YYEEEE. The CDR3 has 13 residues. As for this clone: Its antigen is not identified.

TCRdb's table, derived via immunoSEQ multiplex PCR, lists solely in-frame clones and lacks some. The table records some 2.1 million clones, roughly 94% of them present only once. The chain joins TRBV5-6 to TRBJ2-3, with D unresolved. Material for sequencing was naive CD8+ T cells sorted from blood. The sequence was collected from a man between 18 and 29 years old in good health. The CDR3 protein is CASSPETADTQYF. CDR3 nucleotide sequence: TGTGCCAGCAGCCCGGAGACCGCAGATACGCAGTATTTT.